These T cell receptor beta chains were read from a single sample in a study of control samples from healthy donors and cancer patients. Generated by immunoSEQ multiplex PCR, the TCRdb table keeps only in-frame clones and is missing some. The sample has 100,000 to 120,000 clones, 70% to 90% seen once. The sequenced sample consisted of PBMCs. These receptors were taken from a woman aged 55-69 years with lung cancer. The CDR3 runs from the conserved cysteine through the conserved F or W. A D gene is named only where the DNA matches it firmly. Size is omitted from some rows. Given values are once, few, many or a class for expanded clones.

>TRBJ1-2|-|TRBD1|TRBV29-1
TGCAGCGTGGGGCTAACAGGGGGCGCGGCTGGCTACACCTTC
CSVGLTGGAAGYTF
>TRBJ2-7|-|-|TRBV19
TGTGCCAGTAGTCTATCCGGGACGCCCGGTCCATACGAGCAGTACTTC
CASSLSGTPGPYEQYF
>TRBJ1-4|-|-|TRBV15
TGTGCCACCAGAAGCGAAACAACTAATGAAAAACTGTTTTTT
CATRSETTNEKLFF
>TRBJ1-1|-|-|TRBV4-2
TGTGCCAGCAGCGAGAACACTGAAGCTTTCTTT
CASSENTEAFF
>TRBJ1-1|-|-|TRBV6-1
TGTGCCAGCAGTGAACCCTTTTCCTTGGCGGGGAACACTGAAGCTTTCTTT
CASSEPFSLAGNTEAFF
>TRBJ1-6|-|-|TRBV18
TGTGCCAGCTCACCTGGCGGGGCGCAGAATTCACCCCTCCACTTT
CASSPGGAQNSPLHF
>TRBJ1-2|-|TRBD1|TRBV3-1/TRBV3-2
TGTGCCAGCAGCCCGGGACAGGGGCTGGGCTATGGCTACACCTTC
CASSPGQGLGYGYTF
>TRBJ2-7|-|-|TRBV18
TGTGCCAGCTCACTAATGGAAGAGCAGTACTTC
CASSLMEEQYF
>TRBJ1-2|-|TRBD1|TRBV4-2
TGTGCCAGCAGCCACGGACAGGGGTGGAACTATGGCTACACCTTC
CASSHGQGWNYGYTF
>TRBJ1-5|-|-|TRBV19
TGTGCCAGTGACCCGGACGGATCCAATCAGCCCCAGCATTTT
CASDPDGSNQPQHF
>TRBJ1-6|-|TRBD1|TRBV28
TGTGCCAGCACTATCTCAGGGGGTTCACCCCTCCACTTT
CASTISGGSPLHF
>TRBJ2-5|-|TRBD2|TRBV2
TGTGCCAGCAGTGCCTGGACTAGCGAAAGAGAGACCCAGTACTTC
CASSAWTSERETQYF
>TRBJ2-1|-|TRBD2|TRBV6-1
TGTGCCAGCAGTGCCTCTAGCGGGAGGGCCCCCTACAATGAGCAGTTCTTC
CASSASSGRAPYNEQFF
>TRBJ2-4|-|-|TRBV6-5
TGTGCCAGCACCTATGACCAGACCAAAAACATTCAGTACTTC
CASTYDQTKNIQYF
>TRBJ1-5|-|-|TRBV5-6
TGTGCCAGCAGCTTGTCCCAAAACAGGGTTGGTCAGCCCCAGCATTTT
CASSLSQNRVGQPQHF
>TRBJ2-3|-|TRBD2|TRBV13
TGTGCCAGCAGCTTAGAGACCGGACTAGCGGGAGGGCCGAGGGAAACAGATACGCAGTATTTT
CASSLETGLAGGPRETDTQYF
>TRBJ1-1|few|-|TRBV5-1
TGCGCCAGCAGCTTGAGGTTTCAAGGGACTAACACTGAAGCTTTCTTT
CASSLRFQGTNTEAFF
>TRBJ2-3|once|-|TRBV5-1
TGCGCCAGCAGCTTGGACGGGATTCTCACAGATACGCAGTATTTT
CASSLDGILTDTQYF
>TRBJ2-5|-|TRBD2|TRBV4-3
TGCGCCAGCAGCCAGGGTCTAGCGGGGGGGCCAGTTGGAGAGACCCAGTACTTC
CASSQGLAGGPVGETQYF
>TRBJ2-3|-|-|TRBV27
TGTGCCAGTAGAAAGAAACCCGGATCTCATAGCACAGATACGCAGTATTTT
CASRKKPGSHSTDTQYF
>TRBJ1-2|-|-|TRBV6-1
TGTGCCAGCAGTGAAGCGGACTATGGCTACACCTTC
CASSEADYGYTF
>TRBJ2-2|-|-|TRBV2
TGTGCCAGCAGTGACCTGAAGGCAGGGAACACCGGGGAGCTGTTTTTT
CASSDLKAGNTGELFF
>TRBJ1-5|-|-|TRBV7-2
TGTGCCAGCAGTCCTCAAACGGATCAGCCCCAGCATTTT
CASSPQTDQPQHF
>TRBJ1-1|-|-|TRBV6-2/TRBV6-3
TGTGCCAGCAGTTCCGAGACGGGCATGAACACTGAAGCTTTCTTT
CASSSETGMNTEAFF
>TRBJ2-6|-|-|TRBV27
TGTGCCAGCAGCCCGAGGGGTTCAGGGGCCAACGTCCTGACTTTC
CASSPRGSGANVLTF
>TRBJ1-2|once|-|TRBV4-2
TGTGCCAGCAGCCAACCGGGGGCCAACTATGGCTACACCTTC
CASSQPGANYGYTF
>TRBJ2-4|-|-|TRBV24-1
TGTGCCACCAGTGATGGGGACATTCAGTACTTC
CATSDGDIQYF
>TRBJ2-7|-|TRBD1|TRBV4-2
TGTGCCAGCAGCCCCGACAGGGGACCCTACGAGCAGTACTTC
CASSPDRGPYEQYF
>TRBJ2-7|once|TRBD1|TRBV4-2
TGTGCCAGCAGCCAAGAGGCTCGTGACAGGGGTGGCGAGCAGTACTTC
CASSQEARDRGGEQYF
>TRBJ2-1|-|-|TRBV7-2
TGTGCCAGCAGCTTAGCGGGGGCGCAGGAGCAGTTCTTC
CASSLAGAQEQFF
>TRBJ2-5|-|-|TRBV6-5
TGTGCCAGCAGCGGAGACCAAGAGACCCAGTACTTC
CASSGDQETQYF
>TRBJ2-1|-|-|TRBV7-3
TGTGCCAGCAGCTTAACGTCGAACAATGAGCAGTTCTTC
CASSLTSNNEQFF
>TRBJ2-1|-|-|TRBV6-1
TGTGCCAGCACTACATCAGGCATGAATGAGCAGTTCTTC
CASTTSGMNEQFF
>TRBJ1-6|-|TRBD1|TRBV25-1
TGTGCCAGCAGTGATCGACAGGGGAGAGGTGATAATTCACCCCTCCACTTT
CASSDRQGRGDNSPLHF
>TRBJ1-1|-|-|TRBV19
TGTGCCAGTAGCCTTGGCGGACAGCTGAACACTGAAGCTTTCTTT
CASSLGGQLNTEAFF
>TRBJ2-7|-|TRBD1|TRBV19
TGTGCCAGTAGCCGATACGTGGGGACAGGTAGCACCTACGAGCAGTACTTC
CASSRYVGTGSTYEQYF
>TRBJ2-2|-|-|TRBV7-8
TGTGCCAGCAGCTTAGCGTTACAGGGGAACACCGGGGAGCTGTTTTTT
CASSLALQGNTGELFF
>TRBJ2-1|-|-|TRBV5-4
TGTGCCAGCAGCTTGACTGTTAGCTCCTACAATGAGCAGTTCTTC
CASSLTVSSYNEQFF
>TRBJ2-1|-|TRBD2|TRBV4-2
TGTGCCAGCAGCCAAGATTTTGCTAGCGGGAGTTTGGAGCAGTTCTTC
CASSQDFASGSLEQFF
>TRBJ2-7|-|-|TRBV30
TGTGCCTGGACAGGGTCCTACGAGCAGTACTTC
CAWTGSYEQYF
>TRBJ2-5|once|TRBD2|TRBV3-1/TRBV3-2
TGTGCCAGCAGCCAAAGGACTAGCGGGAGTTGGGGGGACTTC
CASSQRTSGSWGDF
>TRBJ1-1|few|-|TRBV18
TGTGCCAGCTCACCAGAGGGGGGACGGGACACTGAAGCTTTCTTT
CASSPEGGRDTEAFF
>TRBJ1-5|-|-|TRBV12-3/TRBV12-4
TGTGCCAGCAGGGCACTCAGCAATCAGCCCCAGCATTTT
CASRALSNQPQHF
>TRBJ1-6|-|-|TRBV28
TGTGCCAGCAGTTTATTTCGGGGGCTGGGTTCACCCCTCCACTTT
CASSLFRGLGSPLHF
>TRBJ1-5|-|-|TRBV5-6
TGTGCCAGCAGCTTGGCGTCGGGGGATAGCAATCAGCCCCAGCATTTT
CASSLASGDSNQPQHF
>TRBJ1-1|-|-|TRBV3-1/TRBV3-2
TGTGCCAGCAGCCAAGACCGGGCCAAGAGATTT
CASSQDRAKRF
>TRBJ1-3|-|TRBD1|TRBV5-1
TGCGCCAGCAGCTTGAACACAGGGGGTGGAAACACCATATATTTT
CASSLNTGGGNTIYF
>TRBJ2-7|-|-|TRBV5-1
TGCGCCAGCAGCTATCTGGCAGGGGGAGGATACGAGCAGTACTTC
CASSYLAGGGYEQYF
>TRBJ2-2|-|-|TRBV3-1/TRBV3-2
TGTGCCAGCAGCCATCACCAGAAAGCAACCGGGGAGCTGTTTTTT
CASSHHQKATGELFF
>TRBJ1-1|-|-|TRBV25-1
TGTGCCAGCAGTGAGGCTTGGGACAATGCCCCAGCTTTCTTT
CASSEAWDNAPAFF
>TRBJ1-2|-|TRBD1|TRBV5-4
TGTGCCAGCAGCTTGGGGGACAGCACAGTCTATGGCTACACCTTC
CASSLGDSTVYGYTF
>TRBJ2-3|-|TRBD2|TRBV11-3
TGTGCCAGCAGCTTCGGACTAGCGGGAGGCACAGATACGCAGTATTTT
CASSFGLAGGTDTQYF